This TCR beta chain derives from a study of vaccination and CD4 T cells after COVID-19. The CDR3 has 14 residues. Germline CDR1 reads SGHTA; CDR2 reads FQGNSA. V was cut by 4 bases and J by 5 bases, with 14 bases left in between. TCRdb reprocessed the PCR reads via MiXCR and lists one record per CDR3 protein. The repertoire has some 20,000 distinct CDR3 sequences, roughly 50% of them found once; the top ten carry about 1.1%. This sequence was found in a human donor who had recovered from COVID-19. The rearrangement joins TRBV7-2 to TRBJ2-5, with D possibly TRBD1 on 5 matching bases. The sequencing here drew on CD4+ T cells from blood, taken before SARS-CoV-2 vaccination. CDR3 amino acids: CASSSRTRGETQYF. The CDR3 region has the DNA TGTGCCAGCAGCTCCAGGACACGTGGGGAGACCCAGTACTTC.